Reported below is one T cell receptor (beta chain). This entry is derived from a study of blood T cell repertoires in COVID-19. Across the whole study: COVID-19 samples, acute and convalescent, were from the United States, Italy and Spain. The cDNA or gDNA used as material had been derived from T cells, B-cell-depleted T cells, or PBMCs.

Under the authors' procedure: Reference gene primers were amplified, and this amplification served to estimate nucleated cell counts. Sequencing used immunoSEQ multiplex PCR; TCRdb keeps in-frame clones, though not all of them. Clone size and the V and J calls come from that table; the DNA yielded D and trimming. The data hold 95,000 to 130,000 clones, with less than 95% observed a single time. This sequence was found in a human donor with active COVID-19. The donor label of this sample is uncertain. The sequenced sample consisted of peripheral blood.

DNA for the CDR3: TGTGCCAGCAGCCCCCTCCCGGGACAGGGAAATACTGAAGCTTTCTTT. Translated, it gives CASSPLPGQGNTEAFF. The chain recombines TRBV6-6 with TRBJ1-1, with 9 bases that match TRBD1. The CDR3 length is 16 residues. Germline-derived CDR1 and CDR2 are MNHNY and SVGAGI (reference sequence). Trimming cost V 6 bases and J 5 bases; bases outside gene matches: 13.